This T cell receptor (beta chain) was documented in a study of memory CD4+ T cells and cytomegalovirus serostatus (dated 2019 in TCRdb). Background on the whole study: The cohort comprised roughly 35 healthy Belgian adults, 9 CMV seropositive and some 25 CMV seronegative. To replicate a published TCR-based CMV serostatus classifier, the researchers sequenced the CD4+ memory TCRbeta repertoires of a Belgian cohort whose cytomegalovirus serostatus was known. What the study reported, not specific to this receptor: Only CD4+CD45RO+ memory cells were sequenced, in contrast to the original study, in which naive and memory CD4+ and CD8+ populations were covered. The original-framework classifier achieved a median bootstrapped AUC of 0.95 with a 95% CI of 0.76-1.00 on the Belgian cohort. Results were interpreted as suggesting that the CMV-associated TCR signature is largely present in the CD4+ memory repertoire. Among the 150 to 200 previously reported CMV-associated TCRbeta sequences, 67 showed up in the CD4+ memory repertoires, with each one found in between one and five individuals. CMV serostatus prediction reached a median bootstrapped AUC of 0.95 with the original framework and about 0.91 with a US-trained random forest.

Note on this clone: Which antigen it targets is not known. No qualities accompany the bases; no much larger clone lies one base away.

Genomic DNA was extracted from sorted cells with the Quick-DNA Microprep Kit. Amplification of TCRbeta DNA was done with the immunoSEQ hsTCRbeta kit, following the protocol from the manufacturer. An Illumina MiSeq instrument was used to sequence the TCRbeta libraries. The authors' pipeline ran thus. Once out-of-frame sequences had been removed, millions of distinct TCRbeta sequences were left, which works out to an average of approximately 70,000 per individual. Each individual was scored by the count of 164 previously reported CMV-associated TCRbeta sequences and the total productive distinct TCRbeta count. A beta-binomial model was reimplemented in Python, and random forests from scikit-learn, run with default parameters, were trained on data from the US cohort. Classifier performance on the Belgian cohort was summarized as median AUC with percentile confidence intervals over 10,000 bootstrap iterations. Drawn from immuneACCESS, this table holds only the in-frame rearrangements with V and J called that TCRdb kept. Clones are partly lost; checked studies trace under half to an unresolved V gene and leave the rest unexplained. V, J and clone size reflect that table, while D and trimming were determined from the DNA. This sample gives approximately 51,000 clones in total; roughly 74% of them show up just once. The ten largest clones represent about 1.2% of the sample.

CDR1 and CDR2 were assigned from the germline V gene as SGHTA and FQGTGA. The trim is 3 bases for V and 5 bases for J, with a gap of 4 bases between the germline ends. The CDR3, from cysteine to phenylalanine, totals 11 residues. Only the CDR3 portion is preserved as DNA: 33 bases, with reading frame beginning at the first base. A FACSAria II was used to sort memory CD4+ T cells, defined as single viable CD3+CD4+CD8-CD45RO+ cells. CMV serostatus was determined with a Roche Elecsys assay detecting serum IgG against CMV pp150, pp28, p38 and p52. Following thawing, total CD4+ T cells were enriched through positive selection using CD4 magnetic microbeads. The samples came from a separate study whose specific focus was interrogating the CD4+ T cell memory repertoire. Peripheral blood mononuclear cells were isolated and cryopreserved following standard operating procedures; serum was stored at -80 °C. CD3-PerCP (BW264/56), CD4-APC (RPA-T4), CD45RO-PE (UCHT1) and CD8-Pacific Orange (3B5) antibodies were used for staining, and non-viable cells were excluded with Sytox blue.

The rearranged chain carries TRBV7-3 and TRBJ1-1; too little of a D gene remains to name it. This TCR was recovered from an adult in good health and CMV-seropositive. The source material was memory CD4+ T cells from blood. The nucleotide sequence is TGTGCCAGCAGCTTGGGGACTGAAGCTTTCTTT. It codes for CASSLGTEAFF.